This is a list of T cell receptor beta chains from one sample in a study of cytomegalovirus exposure and HLA in healthy donors. Produced via immunoSEQ multiplex PCR; TCRdb's table is partial and in-frame only. The sample yields 130,000 to 150,000 clones, roughly three quarters seen once. The sample consisted of PBMCs. The receptor set was obtained from a man younger than 30 in good health and CMV-seronegative. Both conserved end residues are part of each CDR3. D genes are given only for firm matches. Rows give clone size only sometimes, using once, few, many, or a class for an expanded clone.

v_gene	abundance	d_gene	j_gene	CDR3nt	CDR3aa
TRBV4-1	few	TRBD1	TRBJ1-4	TGCGCCAGCAGCCAAGGGGACAGCCAATACGGGTATGAAAAACTGTTTTTT	CASSQGDSQYGYEKLFF
TRBV7-8	NA	NA	TRBJ1-5	TGTGCCAGCAGCTTAGTCAATAGGGGAAGGACGGCGAGACAGCCCCAGCATTTT	CASSLVNRGRTARQPQHF
TRBV11-2	NA	NA	TRBJ2-1	TGTGCCAGCAGCTTATCCCCGCGGGACGTCGCCTACAATGAGCAGTTCTTC	CASSLSPRDVAYNEQFF
TRBV28	NA	NA	TRBJ2-7	TGTGCCAGCAGTTTCCACTTGAGCGGTGGCTCCTACGAGCAGTACTTC	CASSFHLSGGSYEQYF
TRBV9	NA	NA	TRBJ2-3	TGTGCCAGCAGCCCCCAACTAGCCCTTAGCACAGATACGCAGTATTTT	CASSPQLALSTDTQYF
TRBV7-2	few	NA	TRBJ1-6	TGTGCCAGCAGCTTTCAGTCTCGGCAGGGTTCCTCACCCCTCCACTTT	CASSFQSRQGSSPLHF
TRBV6-5	NA	TRBD1	TRBJ2-5	TGTGCCAGCAGTTACTCGGGACAGGGGACCCAAGAGACCCAGTACTTC	CASSYSGQGTQETQYF
TRBV19	NA	NA	TRBJ1-4	TGTGCCAGTAGTACGCAGGGGAAAGCAACTAATGAAAAACTGTTTTTT	CASSTQGKATNEKLFF
TRBV28	NA	NA	TRBJ1-2	TGTGCCAGCAATCAGGGGTCGAAATATGGCTACACCTTC	CASNQGSKYGYTF
TRBV9	NA	TRBD1	TRBJ2-1	TGTGCCAGCAGCGCATCCGGGACAGGGGGCGCCTACAATGAGCAGTTCTTC	CASSASGTGGAYNEQFF
TRBV19	NA	TRBD2	TRBJ2-7	TGTGCCAGTAGTATCCTAGCGGGGTACGAGCAGTACTTC	CASSILAGYEQYF
TRBV7-2	NA	NA	TRBJ2-7	TGTGCCAGCAGCTTAGAATGGACTACGGGGTCCTACGAGCAGTACTTC	CASSLEWTTGSYEQYF
TRBV9	NA	NA	TRBJ2-7	TGTGCCAGCAGCGTAGACGGGAGAGACGAGCAGTACTTC	CASSVDGRDEQYF
TRBV27	NA	TRBD1	TRBJ1-1	TGTGCCAGCAAGGCGATTACAGGGGTGGACACTGAAGCTTTCTTT	CASKAITGVDTEAFF
TRBV11-3	NA	TRBD1	TRBJ1-1	TGTGCCAGCAGCTCTCGAATGGACAGGGGGCGTGCTTTCTTT	CASSSRMDRGRAFF
TRBV14	once	TRBD2	TRBJ2-7	TGTGCCAGCAGCCCAGCGGGGGGTCCCTACGAGCAGTACTTC	CASSPAGGPYEQYF
TRBV15	NA	NA	TRBJ2-7	TGTGCCACCAGCAGAGGGGGGACATCTGGCGAGCAGTACTTC	CATSRGGTSGEQYF
TRBV19	NA	NA	TRBJ2-7	TGTGCCAGTAGTATGGGGGGGCCGGTCCACGAGCAGTACTTC	CASSMGGPVHEQYF
TRBV5-1	NA	NA	TRBJ2-3	TGCGCCAGCAGCGCTTCCGGCCGACAGGGTTCTAAGGAGGGGAGCGGCACAGATACGCAGTATTTT	CASSASGRQGSKEGSGTDTQYF
TRBV11-2	once	NA	TRBJ1-2	TGTGCCAGCAGCTTAGGAGGTTATAACTATGGCTACACCTTC	CASSLGGYNYGYTF
TRBV28	NA	TRBD1	TRBJ2-5	TGTGCCAGCAGTTTGTACCCAGGACAGGGTTTGGAAGAGACCCAGTACTTC	CASSLYPGQGLEETQYF